The 2 T cell receptor beta chains presented below share a single source sample, sequenced in a study of blood T cells in healthy people across ages. For the second PCR, which ran for about 6 to 11 cycles, a sample-barcoded 5' primer and a J-beta primer mix were used. TCRdb itself ran the 5' RACE reads through MiXCR, one entry per CDR3 protein. The top ten hold more than 2% of the sample, which has roughly 2 million distinct CDR3 sequences, about 50% seen once. Sample: blood. These receptors were collected from a woman aged 40 to 50 in good health.

This clonotype was found a few times. The genes are TRBV7-9 and TRBJ2-4; D uncertain. V lost 6 bases, J lost 0 bases, and 15 bases lay in between. Germline V gene lookup returns CDR1 SEHNR and CDR2 FQNEAQ (reference sequence). CDR3 length equals 16 residues. The CDR3 region has the DNA TGTGCCAGCAGTTCGCCCGGTGGCGGAGCCAAAAACATTCAGTACTTC. Protein: CASSSPGGGAKNIQYF.

The V and J genes are TRBV12-3 or TRBV12-4 and TRBJ1-2, with 7 bases fitting TRBD1. The CDR3 totals 16 residues. Trimming removed 5 bases from V and 1 base from J; junction bases left unmatched: 10. The CDR3 bases are TGTGCCAGCAGTACCTGGGACAGATCTGTTAACTATGGCTACACCTTC. Encoded protein: CASSTWDRSVNYGYTF.